This T cell receptor beta chain originates from a study of blood T cell repertoires in COVID-19. Looking at the study overall: The origin of the acute and convalescent COVID-19 samples was the United States, Italy and Spain. T cells, B-cell-depleted T cells, or PBMCs provided the cDNA or gDNA that served as material.

V was clipped by 1 base and J by 6 bases, with 13 bases between them. The germline gives CDR1 SEHNR, CDR2 FQNEAQ (reference sequence). The CDR3 is 14 residues long. Original analysis: For nucleated cells, counts were estimated from reference gene primer amplification. Profiled with immunoSEQ multiplex PCR; TCRdb holds only in-frame clones, not every one. V and J calls and clone size are as listed in that table; D and trimming were resolved from the DNA. The sample holds some 250,000 clones, around 92% seen once. The rearrangement links TRBV7-9 to TRBJ2-7, with D maybe TRBD2 (5 bases). Input material: PBMCs or T cells enriched from blood (not recorded which). The clonotype originates from a woman under 40 with acute COVID-19. CDR3 nucleotide sequence: TGTGCCAGCAGCTTAGGCAGAGTTGGAGGCGAGCAGTACTTC. Residues: CASSLGRVGGEQYF.